This is a list of T cell receptor beta chains from one sample in a study of CD8 T cells in Susac syndrome. TCRdb re-called the immunoSEQ multiplex PCR reads through MiXCR, storing one row per CDR3 protein. Of about 250,000 distinct CDR3 sequences in the sample, 80% to 95% were seen once. The sample was CD4+ T cells from PBMCs. Receptors originate from a human donor with multiple sclerosis. CDR3s include the opening cysteine and the closing phenylalanine or tryptophan. The order of the fields is clone size, V gene, J gene, D gene, CDR3 DNA, CDR3 protein. D genes are given only for firm matches. The listing skips clone size in some rows; elsewhere it reads once, few, many or a size class.

once	TRBV13	TRBJ1-1	.	TGTGCCAGCAGCGGGGGGCCGGTGAACACTGAAGCTTTCTTT	CASSGGPVNTEAFF
.	TRBV20-1	TRBJ2-3	TRBD2	TGCAGTGCTAGAGACCCTAGCGGGAGTATCACAGATACGCAGTATTTT	CSARDPSGSITDTQYF
.	TRBV9	TRBJ1-2	TRBD1	TGTGCCAGCAGCGAACAGGACAGGGACAACTATGGCTACACCTTC	CASSEQDRDNYGYTF
.	TRBV27	TRBJ2-1	TRBD2	TGTGCCAGCAGTCCCACGGGACTAGCGGGAGGGCCAAAAAATGAGCAGTTCTTC	CASSPTGLAGGPKNEQFF
.	TRBV5-1	TRBJ1-2	TRBD1	TGCGCCAGCAAACGGACAGGGGACTATGGCTACACCTTC	CASKRTGDYGYTF
.	TRBV19	TRBJ1-1	.	TGTGCCAGTAGTATCGAGGATCGGGGGTACCGGACTGAAGCTTTCTTT	CASSIEDRGYRTEAFF
.	TRBV5-1	TRBJ2-7	.	TGCGCCAGCAGCCCCCGACAGGCAACCTACGAGCAGTACTTC	CASSPRQATYEQYF
.	TRBV5-6	TRBJ1-2	.	TGTGCCAGCAGCTTGGGCAGGCGGATGAGTGGCTACACCTTC	CASSLGRRMSGYTF
.	TRBV27	TRBJ2-5	TRBD2	TGTGCCAGCAGTTTATTGGCTAGCGGGAAGCAAGAGACCCAGTACTTC	CASSLLASGKQETQYF
.	TRBV27	TRBJ2-7	.	TGTGCCAGCAGTCGCCGACAAGAGGGTTACGAGCAGTACTTC	CASSRRQEGYEQYF
.	TRBV28	TRBJ2-7	TRBD2	TGTGCCAGCAGCCCCAAGGGACTAGCGGGTCTGTCTAGGGACTACGAGCAGTACTTC	CASSPKGLAGLSRDYEQYF
.	TRBV23-1	TRBJ1-6	.	TGCGCCAGCAGTCCGGGGAGGCAGGGGAGGTCACCCCTCCACTTT	CASSPGRQGRSPLHF
.	TRBV12-3/TRBV12-4	TRBJ2-1	TRBD1	TGTGCCAGCAGTCCCGGGGACAGCTCCTACAATGAGCAGTTCTTC	CASSPGDSSYNEQFF
.	TRBV7-6	TRBJ2-1	TRBD2	TGTGCCAGCAGCCGGGACTTAGCGGGGGGCAACTACAATGAGCAGTTCTTC	CASSRDLAGGNYNEQFF
once	TRBV6-5	TRBJ2-3	.	TGTGCCAGCAGTTACAGGGGGGGCACAGATACGCAGTATTTT	CASSYRGGTDTQYF
few	TRBV7-3	TRBJ1-1	.	TGTGCCAGCAGCCCACAGGGGAACACTGAAGCTTTCTTT	CASSPQGNTEAFF
.	TRBV5-1	TRBJ1-1	.	TGCGCCAGCAGCTTGACAGGCATGAACACTGAAGCTTTCTTT	CASSLTGMNTEAFF
.	TRBV7-8	TRBJ1-6	.	TGTGCCAGCAGCCCACAGCCAGGGTTCTATTCACCCCTCCACTTT	CASSPQPGFYSPLHF
.	TRBV7-3	TRBJ1-2	TRBD1	TGTGCCTCCTCTTTCAACCGGGACAGGGAGTCCAATGGCTACACCTTC	CASSFNRDRESNGYTF
.	TRBV28	TRBJ2-2	.	TGTGCCAGCAGTTTACGTCGAGGTACCCTGAGCACCGGGGAGCTGTTTTTT	CASSLRRGTLSTGELFF
.	TRBV19	TRBJ1-1	.	TGTGCCAGTAAAGTCGGGGCGGGAAACACTGAAGCTTTCTTT	CASKVGAGNTEAFF
once	TRBV7-9	TRBJ1-1	.	TGTGCCAGCAGCGTACTAGGGAACACTGAAGCTTTCTTT	CASSVLGNTEAFF
.	TRBV3-1	TRBJ1-2	TRBD1	TGTGCCAGCAGCCAAGGACGACAGGGTCTTGCCTATGGCTACACCTTC	CASSQGRQGLAYGYTF
.	TRBV20-1	TRBJ1-2	TRBD1	TGCAGTGCCACTCCGATGACAGGGGGCTTCTATGGCTACACCTTC	CSATPMTGGFYGYTF
.	TRBV15	TRBJ2-7	TRBD2	TGTGCCACCAGCAGTGCCCGGGGGGGCGGAAACGAGCAGTACTTC	CATSSARGGGNEQYF
.	TRBV5-1	TRBJ2-5	.	TGCGCCAGCAGCTTGGATAGCCCGGGAGTTCAAGAGACCCAGTACTTC	CASSLDSPGVQETQYF
.	TRBV9	TRBJ2-2	TRBD2	TGTGCCAGCAGCGTATCCCCTAGCGGGACGTCGAACACCGGGGAGCTGTTTTTT	CASSVSPSGTSNTGELFF
.	TRBV30	TRBJ1-3	.	TGTGCCTGGAAGTTGTCTGGAAACACCATATATTTT	CAWKLSGNTIYF
.	TRBV20-1	TRBJ1-5	.	TGCAGTGCTAGAGATGGCCGGGCTGTGGTTCAGCCCCAGCATTTT	CSARDGRAVVQPQHF
once	TRBV27	TRBJ2-7	.	TGTGCCAGCAGTTTCAGGGCCGACTACGAGCAGTACTTC	CASSFRADYEQYF
.	TRBV14	TRBJ1-5	TRBD1	TGTGCCAGCAGCCAAGAGGGGGGACAGCAAATGGTAAGCCAGCCCCAGCATTTT	CASSQEGGQQMVSQPQHF
.	TRBV29-1	TRBJ2-7	.	TGCAGCGTTTCTCGGGGACTCTCCTACGAGCAGTACTTC	CSVSRGLSYEQYF
few	TRBV7-2	TRBJ2-3	.	TGTGCCAGCAGTTCTAGCACAGATACGCAGTATTTT	CASSSSTDTQYF
.	TRBV29-1	TRBJ2-2	.	TGCAGCGTTGTAGGCGTTCGGGTGGACAACACCGGGGAGCTGTTTTTT	CSVVGVRVDNTGELFF
.	TRBV12-3/TRBV12-4	TRBJ2-2	.	TGTGCCAGCAGTTACACCGGGGAGCTGTTTTTT	CASSYTGELFF
.	TRBV20-1	TRBJ2-1	.	TGCAGTGCTAAAGATGGAAAGTCCTCCTACAATGAGCAGTTCTTC	CSAKDGKSSYNEQFF
.	TRBV20-1	TRBJ1-2	.	TGCAGTGCTTCGGTCCTGGGGAACTATGGCTACACCTTC	CSASVLGNYGYTF
few	TRBV5-6	TRBJ2-3	.	TGTGCCAGCAGCTTGGGGCAACTTAGCACAGATACGCAGTATTTT	CASSLGQLSTDTQYF
once	TRBV18	TRBJ1-2	TRBD1	TGTGCCAGCTCACGATCGACAGGGAAAAACTATGGCTACACCTTC	CASSRSTGKNYGYTF
.	TRBV12-3/TRBV12-4	TRBJ1-1	.	TGTGCCAGCAGTTTAGAACAGGGTAACACTGAAGCTTTCTTT	CASSLEQGNTEAFF
.	TRBV29-1	TRBJ1-1	.	TGCAGCGGCGGGGGCAAGAACACTGAAGCTTTCTTT	CSGGGKNTEAFF
.	TRBV2	TRBJ2-3	.	TGTGCCAGCAGTAAAGGCTTGGACCCGGATACGCAGTATTTT	CASSKGLDPDTQYF
.	TRBV5-1	TRBJ2-6	.	TGCGCCAGCAGCACAACAGGGTTAAGAGGGGCCAACGTCCTGACTTTC	CASSTTGLRGANVLTF
.	TRBV5-1	TRBJ2-7	TRBD1	TGCGCCAGCAGCTTGGACGACAGGGGGCGGTTCTCCTACGAGCAGTACTTC	CASSLDDRGRFSYEQYF
.	TRBV4-1	TRBJ1-3	TRBD1	TGCGCCAGCAGCCATATGCCGGGACAGCAAAAGTTCTCTGGAAACACCATATATTTT	CASSHMPGQQKFSGNTIYF
.	TRBV28	TRBJ2-5	TRBD2	TGTGCCAGCAGTTGGAGCGGGGGGACTCAAGAGACCCAGTACTTC	CASSWSGGTQETQYF
.	TRBV25-1	TRBJ1-1	.	TGTGCCAGCAGTGAATTTGGAGGGGGGAACACTGAAGCTTTCTTT	CASSEFGGGNTEAFF
.	TRBV5-1	TRBJ1-1	.	TGCGCCAGCAGCCGAGGCGGAGGGGACATCCCTGAAGCTTTCTTT	CASSRGGGDIPEAFF
.	TRBV24-1	TRBJ2-1	TRBD2	TGTGCCACCAGTGATTTATCGCGGGGGGGCTCCTACAATGAGCAGTTCTTC	CATSDLSRGGSYNEQFF
.	TRBV11-2	TRBJ2-1	.	TGTGCCAGCAGCTTAGCTCTGGCGGAACAGTTCTTC	CASSLALAEQFF
.	TRBV4-1	TRBJ2-1	.	TGCGCCAGCAGCCAAACTAGCTCTGAGGCTTACAATGAGCAGTTCTTC	CASSQTSSEAYNEQFF
.	TRBV5-1	TRBJ2-7	TRBD1	TGCGCCAGCAGCTCGTTCGGACAGGGCTACGAGCAGTACTTC	CASSSFGQGYEQYF
.	TRBV6-5	TRBJ2-5	.	TGTGCCAGCAGTTACTCGCGGTCTAGCGAGCGGACCCAGTACTTC	CASSYSRSSERTQYF
.	TRBV7-3	TRBJ1-1	.	TGTGCCAGCAGCCAGGGGCGCGGGGCTGAAGCTTTCTTT	CASSQGRGAEAFF
.	TRBV11-3	TRBJ2-5	TRBD2	TGTGCCAGCAGCCTAAGGGCGGGGGGGCCTGAGGAGACCCAGTACTTC	CASSLRAGGPEETQYF